This passage covers 27 T cell receptor beta chains from one sample sequenced in a study of T-cell reconstitution after alpha-beta-depleted transplantation in children. The library targeted TCRbeta and was prepared with unique molecular identifiers. MiXCR, run by TCRdb on the PCR reads, gives a single entry per CDR3 protein. Counted here are around 500,000 distinct CDR3 sequences, approximately 12% occurring once; the ten biggest clones make up around 6.1%. Sequenced here: PBMCs from the stem cell graft donor, sampled from the stem cell graft. The source of these receptors is a human donor who donated a stem cell graft to a child with combined immunodeficiency.

In its sample, this clonotype was seen many times. CDR3 residues: CATSAPGGVYNEQFF. In DNA form, the CDR3 reads TGTGCCACCAGTGCCCCAGGGGGGGTCTACAATGAGCAGTTCTTC. V usage is TRBV24-1 and J usage is TRBJ2-1, with D perhaps matching TRBD1 or TRBD2 (7 bases each). This CDR3 has 15 amino acids. Germline-derived CDR1 and CDR2 are KGHDR and SFDVKD. Between the trimmed V and J ends, which lost 5 bases and 3 bases, there was a span of 13 bases.

This clonotype was counted only a few times. The chain has TRBV27 and TRBJ1-5; no firm D call. Germline V gene lookup returns CDR1 MNHEY and CDR2 SMNVEV (reference sequence). Trimming removed 9 bases at V and 2 bases at J, with 14 bases between. The CDR3 has 14 residues. The CDR3, as DNA: TGTGCCAGTCACCCACATCAGGGCAATCAGCCCCAGCATTTT. Translated: CASHPHQGNQPQHF.

This clonotype was picked up a small number of times. For the CDR3, the DNA is TGCAGCGTTAAGGGTATGATGAGGAATGAGCAGTTCTTC. Amino acids: CSVKGMMRNEQFF. The V and J genes are TRBV29-1 and TRBJ2-1, with unresolved D. Germline V gene data show CDR1 as SQVTM and CDR2 as ANQGSEA. The CDR3 totals 13 residues. Between the trimmed V and J ends, which lost 5 bases and 7 bases, there was a span of 15 bases.

This clonotype was counted at least ten times. The genes are TRBV4-3 and TRBJ1-5; D uncertain. Germline V CDR1 and CDR2: LGHNA, YSLEER. The germline V and J ends were trimmed by 0 bases and 0 bases, with 9 bases remaining between them. The CDR3 is made up of 16 amino acids. CDR3 DNA: TGCGCCAGCAGCCAAGATTATGGTGGTAGCAATCAGCCCCAGCATTTT. This translates into CASSQDYGGSNQPQHF.

This clonotype showed up just a few times. CDR3 bases: TGTGCCAGCTCACCACCCCAGGGTGCCTACGAGCAGTACTTC. Translated: CASSPPQGAYEQYF. The J gene is TRBJ2-7, the V gene TRBV18; D perhaps matches TRBD1 (5 bases). Per the germline V gene, CDR1 is KGHSH and CDR2 is LQKENI. V was cut by 0 bases and J by 2 bases, with 8 bases left in between. The CDR3 is 14 residues long. Complete variable domain (other parts from reference TRBV18 and TRBJ2-7): NAGVMQNPRHLVRRRGQEARLRCSPMKGHSHVYWYRQLPEEGLKFMVYLQKENIIDESGMPKERFSAEFPKEGPSILRIQQVVRGDSAAYFCASSPPQGAYEQYFGPGTRLTVT.

A few counts support this clonotype. The CDR3 coding sequence is TGTGCCACCAGTTCCGCCGGACAGGGCGGATACGAGCAGTACTTC. Protein product: CATSSAGQGGYEQYF. This chain joins TRBV24-1 and TRBJ2-7, with 8 bases identical to TRBD1. Germline V gene sequence: CDR1 KGHDR, CDR2 SFDVKD. Trimming removed 6 bases from V and 4 bases from J; junction bases left unmatched: 10. The CDR3 contains 15 residues.

This clonotype was found a few times. V and J are TRBV20-1 and TRBJ2-3; 10 bases agree with TRBD1. V dropped 5 bases and J dropped 2; count of bases not matched to a gene: 7. Germline loops: CDR1 DFQATT, CDR2 SNEGSKA (reference sequence). The length of the CDR3 is 15 residues. CDR3 residues: CSAHRDRGLTDTQYF. Here the CDR3 DNA reads TGCAGTGCTCACCGGGACAGGGGACTCACAGATACGCAGTATTTT.

This rearrangement joins TRBV6-2 or TRBV6-3 to TRBJ2-3; D remains unclear. The CDR3 consists of 18 residues. CDR1 is MNHEY and CDR2 is SVGEGT in the germline V gene. Trimming shortened V by 2 bases and J by 3 bases, and 21 bases separated the two germline ends. CDR3 DNA: TGTGCCAGCAGTTACCAAGCTCCCTTTTCTCTCGGGACAGATACGCAGTATTTT. This codes for CASSYQAPFSLGTDTQYF.

This clonotype was counted between two and nine times. V and J are TRBV7-2 and TRBJ2-7; perhaps D is TRBD1 or TRBD2 (5 bases each). The germline CDR1 and CDR2 sequences are SGHTA and FQGNSA. The CDR3 runs to 17 residues. Trimming took 2 bases from V and 12 from J, leaving 29 bases between them. The CDR3 region is CASSLIRRDRAPFGLYF. The CDR3 region has the DNA TGTGCCAGCAGCTTAATCCGTAGGGACCGGGCGCCGTTTGGGTTGTACTTC.

V is TRBV7-8 and J is TRBJ1-5, with 8 nucleotides matching TRBD1. This CDR3 contains 16 residues. CDR1 and CDR2 from the germline V gene are SGHVS and FQNEAQ. Germline trimming cut 5 bases from V and 6 bases from J; bases unmatched to any gene: 12. The CDR3 sequence: CASSGRTGMDRQPQHF. The CDR3 DNA is TGTGCCAGCAGCGGACGGACAGGGATGGATCGTCAGCCCCAGCATTTT.

This clonotype was found a few times. This chain connects TRBV20-1 to TRBJ2-3; D might be TRBD1 (6 bases). Germline loops: CDR1 DFQATT, CDR2 SNEGSKA (reference sequence). CDR3 length equals 15 residues. Trimming shortened V by 6 bases and J by 6 bases, and 22 bases separated the two germline ends. CDR3 sequence reads: CSAPKPTGGPDTQYF. DNA of the CDR3: TGCAGTGCGCCGAAACCGACAGGCGGACCCGATACGCAGTATTTT.

This clonotype was detected many times. V gene TRBV20-1 combines with J gene TRBJ1-1; weak D call: TRBD1 (6 bases). This CDR3 region has 16 residues. Germline V gene sequence: CDR1 DFQATT, CDR2 SNEGSKA (reference sequence). Trimming left V 2 bases short and J 2 bases short, with 18 bases between. CDR3 sequence reads: CSARSGGATRNTEAFF. The CDR3 coding sequence is TGCAGTGCTAGATCCGGGGGGGCAACTCGAAACACTGAAGCTTTCTTT.

This sequence joins TRBV12-3 or TRBV12-4 and TRBJ2-1; a weak D match, TRBD1 (6 bases). CDR3 length equals 15 residues. Trimming left V 3 bases short and J 9 bases short, with 18 bases between. The CDR3 region has the DNA TGTGCCAGCAGTTTGGCGAGAGGACCCAGGGGTGAGCAGTTCTTC. It encodes CASSLARGPRGEQFF.

This clonotype was seen only a few times. V usage is TRBV9 and J usage is TRBJ2-4, with 9 bases lining up with TRBD1. The germline CDR1 and CDR2 sequences are SGDLS and YYNGEE. Germline trimming cut 3 bases from V and 7 bases from J; bases unmatched to any gene: 8. The CDR3 consists of 15 residues. The CDR3 DNA is TGTGCCAGCAGCGCCTCACAGGGGGCGGTGAACATTCAGTACTTC. Translating it yields CASSASQGAVNIQYF.

The table lists this clonotype with a few counts. The chain couples TRBV3-1 to TRBJ2-7, with 10 bases aligning to TRBD2. V lost 5 bases, J lost 8 bases, and 9 bases stayed unmatched. The CDR3 is 14 amino acids. Germline CDR1 and CDR2: LGHDT and YNNKEL (reference sequence). CDR3 residues: CASSSRTSGSQQYF. CDR3 sequence (DNA): TGTGCCAGCAGCTCTAGGACTAGCGGATCCCAGCAGTACTTC.

This sequence joins TRBV9 and TRBJ2-3; D gene unclear. The CDR3 loop spans 16 amino acids. With 0 bases removed from V and 1 base from J, the gap between germline ends came to 12 bases. The germline CDR1 and CDR2 sequences are SGDLS and YYNGEE. DNA of the CDR3: TGTGCCAGCAGCGTAGTTGGCCAAGGAGGCACAGATACGCAGTATTTT. Translation gives CASSVVGQGGTDTQYF.

This clonotype was seen ten or more times. The CDR3 spells CAITGDNSYEQYF. CDR3 DNA sequence: TGTGCCATCACCGGGGACAACTCCTACGAGCAGTACTTC. This chain connects TRBV10-3 to TRBJ2-7; the D gene is possibly TRBD1 (6 bases). The germline V gene has CDR1 ENHRY and CDR2 SYGVKD. V shed 7 bases and J shed 0 bases, with 10 bases lying between them. The CDR3 runs to 13 residues.

This clonotype was picked up a small number of times. The CDR3 DNA reads as TGTGCCAGCAGTCCTTATGGCGGGAGATCCGCCGGGGAGCTGTTTTTT. Translating gives CASSPYGGRSAGELFF. V is TRBV27 and J is TRBJ2-2; TRBD2 matches at 7 bases. This CDR3 has 16 residues. Trimming at V came to 5 bases and at J to 6 bases, leaving 12 bases not matched to a gene. Looked up from germline, CDR1 is MNHEY and CDR2 is SMNVEV (reference sequence).

The genes are TRBV7-2 and TRBJ2-4; 7 nucleotides match TRBD1. CDR3 length equals 17 residues. V shed 0 bases and J 7 bases; nucleotides not matched to a gene: 12. The V gene's germline CDR1 is SGHTA and CDR2 FQGNSA. The CDR3 sequence: CASSLATDRAWGNIQYF. DNA for the CDR3: TGTGCCAGCAGCTTAGCCACCGACAGGGCTTGGGGGAACATTCAGTACTTC. The variable domain in full, with the rest retrieved from reference TRBV7-2 and TRBJ2-4, is GAGVSQSPSNKVTEKGKDVELRCDPISGHTALYWYRQSLGQGLEFLIYFQGNSAPDKSGLPSDRFSAERTGGSVSTLTIQRTQQEDSAVYLCASSLATDRAWGNIQYFGAGTRLSVL.

The V call is TRBV12-3 or TRBV12-4, the J call TRBJ2-2, with unresolved D. The V end was cut by 9 bases, the J end by 2 bases, with 13 bases between. The CDR3 contains 14 residues. The CDR3 DNA follows: TGTGCCAGTACGGAGTTTACAAACACCGGGGAGCTGTTTTTT. The encoded protein is CASTEFTNTGELFF.

This clonotype came up many times. The chain employs TRBV4-2 and TRBJ2-7; perhaps TRBD1 as D (5 bases). Trimming stripped 1 base from V and 4 bases from J, with 14 bases between. The length of the CDR3 is 15 residues. Germline V gene sequence: CDR1 LGHNA, CDR2 YNFKEQ. The CDR3 protein is CASSQAGPYRYEQYF. The CDR3 bases are TGTGCCAGCAGCCAAGCGGGCCCCTACAGGTACGAGCAGTACTTC.

This clonotype has at least ten counts. The chain carries TRBV29-1 and TRBJ1-4, with 9 bases fitting TRBD1. Germline-derived CDR1 and CDR2 are SQVTM and ANQGSEA. Trimming took 6 bases from V and 8 from J; bases not matched to a gene: 7. The CDR3 spans 13 residues. CDR3 DNA sequence: TGCAGCGTCGCCGGGACAGGGATCGAAAAACTGTTTTTT. Translation: CSVAGTGIEKLFF.

The genes are TRBV5-1 and TRBJ2-7; no reliable D call. The CDR3 spans 14 residues. V gave up 6 bases and J gave up 0 bases, with 13 bases separating them. Germline lookup yields CDR1 SGHRS and CDR2 YFSETQ. The chain's CDR3 is CASKTIITSYEQYF. CDR3 bases: TGCGCCAGCAAGACCATTATCACCTCCTACGAGCAGTACTTC.

The chain combines TRBV4-2 with TRBJ2-1; 14 bases align to TRBD2. V gave up 5 bases and J gave up 8 bases; unmatched junction bases: 14. Germline CDR1 reads LGHNA; CDR2 reads YNFKEQ. The length of the CDR3 is 18 residues. CDR3: CASSSHPGLAGVGDEQFF. The CDR3 DNA is TGTGCCAGCAGCAGCCACCCGGGACTAGCGGGGGTGGGCGATGAGCAGTTCTTC.

Only one count was recorded for this clonotype. This sequence joins TRBV3-1 and TRBJ1-1, with D unclear. Germline CDR1 is LGHDT and CDR2 is YNNKEL (reference sequence). Trimming removed 7 bases at V and 1 base at J, with 13 bases between. The CDR3 runs to 14 residues. CDR3 DNA sequence: TGTGCCAGCACCCCCGGGTGGGGGAACACTGAAGCTTTCTTT. This gives the protein CASTPGWGNTEAFF.

In its sample, this clonotype was seen a few times. V usage is TRBV2 and J usage is TRBJ2-5; D is possibly TRBD1 or TRBD2 (5 bases each). Per germline, CDR1 SNHLY and CDR2 FYNNEI. Trimming stripped 6 bases from V and 5 bases from J, with 25 bases between. The CDR3 covers 17 residues. CDR3 protein: CASSFLTSQGPAETQYF. The CDR3 DNA follows: TGTGCCAGCAGCTTTCTTACCTCCCAGGGACCGGCGGAGACCCAGTACTTC.

A few counts support this clonotype. This sequence joins TRBV6-5 and TRBJ2-2; D is uncertain. Between the trimmed V and J ends, which lost 5 bases and 4 bases, there was a span of 14 bases. Germline CDR1 reads MNHEY; CDR2 reads SVGAGI. There are 15 residues in the CDR3. The CDR3, as DNA: TGTGCCAGCAGTCCGGTCCGGAGCAGCACCGGGGAGCTGTTTTTT. Its protein is CASSPVRSSTGELFF.